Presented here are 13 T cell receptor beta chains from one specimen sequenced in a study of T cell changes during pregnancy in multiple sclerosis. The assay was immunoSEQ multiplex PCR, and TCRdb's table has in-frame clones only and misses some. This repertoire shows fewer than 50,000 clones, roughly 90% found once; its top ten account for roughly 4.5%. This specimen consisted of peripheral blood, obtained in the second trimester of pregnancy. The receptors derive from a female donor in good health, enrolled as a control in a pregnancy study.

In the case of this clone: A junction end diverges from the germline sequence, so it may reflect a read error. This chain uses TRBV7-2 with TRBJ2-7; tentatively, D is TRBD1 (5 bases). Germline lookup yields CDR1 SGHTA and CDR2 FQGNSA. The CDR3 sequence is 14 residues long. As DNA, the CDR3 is TGTGCCAGCAGCCCGGACACCTTCTCCTTCGAGCAGTACTTC. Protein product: CASSPDTFSFEQYF. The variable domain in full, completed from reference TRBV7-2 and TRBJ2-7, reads GAGVSQSPSNKVTEKGKDVELRCDPISGHTALYWYRQSLGQGLEFLIYFQGNSAPDKSGLPSDRFSAERTGGSVSTLTIQRTQQEDSAVYLCASSPDTFSFEQYFGPGTRLTVT.

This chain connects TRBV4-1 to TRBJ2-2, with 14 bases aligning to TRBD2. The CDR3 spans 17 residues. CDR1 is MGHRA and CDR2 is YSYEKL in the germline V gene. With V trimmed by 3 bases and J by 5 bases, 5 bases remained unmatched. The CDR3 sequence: CASSQGLAGALTGELFF. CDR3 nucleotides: TGCGCCAGCAGCCAGGGACTAGCGGGAGCTTTGACCGGGGAGCTGTTTTTT.

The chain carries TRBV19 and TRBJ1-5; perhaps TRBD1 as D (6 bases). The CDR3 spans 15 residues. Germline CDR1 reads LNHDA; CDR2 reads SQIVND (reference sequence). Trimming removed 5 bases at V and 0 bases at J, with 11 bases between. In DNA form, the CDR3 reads TGTGCCAGTAGTTCACAGGGTAATAGCAATCAGCCCCAGCATTTT. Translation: CASSSQGNSNQPQHF.

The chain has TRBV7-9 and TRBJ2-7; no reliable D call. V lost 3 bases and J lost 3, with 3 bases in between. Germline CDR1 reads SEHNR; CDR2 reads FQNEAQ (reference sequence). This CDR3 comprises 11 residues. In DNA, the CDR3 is TGTGCCAGCAGCTTTAGCTACGAGCAGTACTTC. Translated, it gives CASSFSYEQYF.

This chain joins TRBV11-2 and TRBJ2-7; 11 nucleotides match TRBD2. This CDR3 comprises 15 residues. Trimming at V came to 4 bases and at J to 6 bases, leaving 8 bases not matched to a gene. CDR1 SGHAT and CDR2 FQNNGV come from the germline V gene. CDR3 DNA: TGTGCCAGCAGCTCTGGGACTAGCGGAATCGGCGAGCAGTACTTC. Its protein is CASSSGTSGIGEQYF.

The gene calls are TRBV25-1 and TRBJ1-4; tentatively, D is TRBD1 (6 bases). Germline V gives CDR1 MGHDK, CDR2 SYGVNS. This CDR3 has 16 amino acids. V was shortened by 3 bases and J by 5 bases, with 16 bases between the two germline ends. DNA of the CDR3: TGTGCCAGCAGTGACCACAGGGCCCCGGGGAATGAAAAACTGTTTTTT. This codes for CASSDHRAPGNEKLFF.

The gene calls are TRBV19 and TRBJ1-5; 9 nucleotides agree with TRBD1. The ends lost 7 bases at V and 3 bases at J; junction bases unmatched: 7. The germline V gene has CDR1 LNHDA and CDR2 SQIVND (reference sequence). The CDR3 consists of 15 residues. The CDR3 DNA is TGTGCCAGTACCATTGGGGACAGGGCCAATCAGCCCCAGCATTTT. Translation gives CASTIGDRANQPQHF.

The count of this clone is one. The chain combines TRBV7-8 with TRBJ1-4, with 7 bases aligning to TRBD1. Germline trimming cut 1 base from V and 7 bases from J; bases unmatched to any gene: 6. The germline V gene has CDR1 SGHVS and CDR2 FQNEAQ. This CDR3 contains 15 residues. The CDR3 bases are TGTGCCAGCAGCTTAGTCACAGGGGTGGTTGAAAAACTGTTTTTT. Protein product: CASSLVTGVVEKLFF.

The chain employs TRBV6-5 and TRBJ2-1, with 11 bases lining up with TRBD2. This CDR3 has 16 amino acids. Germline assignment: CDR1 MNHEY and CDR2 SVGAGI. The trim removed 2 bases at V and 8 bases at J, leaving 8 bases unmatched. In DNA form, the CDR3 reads TGTGCCAGCAGTTACAGGACTAGCGGGTTGTCCCATGAGCAGTTCTTC. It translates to CASSYRTSGLSHEQFF.

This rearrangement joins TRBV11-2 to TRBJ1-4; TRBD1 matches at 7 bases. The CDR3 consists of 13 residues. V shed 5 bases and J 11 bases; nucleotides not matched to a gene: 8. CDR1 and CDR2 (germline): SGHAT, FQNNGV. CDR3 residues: CASSPTTGDKLFF. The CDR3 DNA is TGTGCCAGCAGCCCAACAACAGGGGACAAACTGTTTTTT.

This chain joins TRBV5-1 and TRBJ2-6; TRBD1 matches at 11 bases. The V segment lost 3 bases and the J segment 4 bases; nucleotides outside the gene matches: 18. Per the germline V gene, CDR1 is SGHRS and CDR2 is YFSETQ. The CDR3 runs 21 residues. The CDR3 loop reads CASSSSVSGQGAPGGANVLTF. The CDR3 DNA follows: TGCGCCAGCAGCTCGTCTGTAAGTGGACAGGGGGCGCCGGGGGGGGCCAACGTCCTGACTTTC.

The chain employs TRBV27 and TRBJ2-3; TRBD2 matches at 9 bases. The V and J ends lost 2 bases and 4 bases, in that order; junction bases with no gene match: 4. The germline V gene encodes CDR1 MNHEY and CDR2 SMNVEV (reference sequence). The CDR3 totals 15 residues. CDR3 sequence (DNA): TGTGCCAGCAGTTTAGGGCGGGGGGGAGCAGATACGCAGTATTTT. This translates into CASSLGRGGADTQYF.

CDR3: CASSEALFGGSATEAFF. In DNA form, the CDR3 reads TGTGCCAGCAGTGAAGCGCTTTTCGGGGGGTCGGCCACTGAAGCTTTCTTT. The rearrangement uses TRBV6-1 and TRBJ1-1; D perhaps matches TRBD1 (5 bases). CDR3 length: 17 residues. In germline, CDR1 is MNHNS, CDR2 SASEGT. Trimming took off 0 bases at V and 4 bases at J, with 18 bases between the two ends.